Following are 2 T cell receptor beta chains from one sample sequenced in a study of identical twins. TCRdb re-called the 5' RACE reads with MiXCR, one entry per CDR3 protein. The data show about 920,000 distinct CDR3 sequences, roughly an eighth seen once. These data also featured in a second study, about yellow fever vaccine responses in identical twins.

Sequencing input: PBMCs. These receptors came from a woman between 18 and 29 years old in good health.

This clonotype was recorded a few times. The chain combines TRBV28 with TRBJ1-5, with D maybe TRBD1 (6 bases). V was shortened by 5 bases and J by 3 bases, with 17 bases between the two germline ends. Germline V gene sequence: CDR1 MDHEN, CDR2 SYDVKM. The CDR3 is 16 residues long. In DNA, the CDR3 is TGTGCCAGCAGTCTACAGGGAGGAGGAAACAATCAGCCCCAGCATTTT. This gives the protein CASSLQGGGNNQPQHF. The full variable domain, rest sourced from reference TRBV28 and TRBJ1-5, is DVKVTQSSRYLVKRTGEKVFLECVQDMDHENMFWYRQDPGLGLRLIYFSYDVKMKEKGDIPEGYSVSREKKERFSLILESASTNQTSMYLCASSLQGGGNNQPQHFGDGTRLSIL.

This clonotype was seen a few times. V is TRBV6-1 and J is TRBJ2-3, with TRBD1 matching 12 bases. CDR1 and CDR2 (germline): MNHNS, SASEGT. The CDR3 loop spans 15 amino acids. V shed 6 bases, J shed 5 bases, and the junction held 6 bases outside the gene matches. This CDR3 is CASRDGTGGRDTQYF. CDR3 DNA: TGTGCCAGCAGGGACGGGACAGGGGGCCGAGATACGCAGTATTTT.